This passage covers 20 T cell receptor beta chains from one sample sequenced in a study of T-cell memory formation after mild COVID-19. Each CDR3 protein is one row after TCRdb ran MiXCR on the 5' RACE reads. The sample records about 250,000 distinct CDR3 sequences, roughly 14% being singletons. The sample comprised PBMCs or a T cell subset sorted from them (not recorded which). Receptors were obtained from an adult woman who had mild COVID-19 (a few samples of this study predate the infection). Cell type and time point are not known.

J is TRBJ2-1 and V is TRBV6-5; D perhaps matches TRBD1 (5 bases). The V and J ends lost 11 bases and 3 bases respectively, with 14 bases between them. The CDR3 totals 13 residues. The germline V gene encodes CDR1 MNHEY and CDR2 SVGAGI. The CDR3 DNA reads TGTGCCCCTAGGGGCAGACTCTACAATGAGCAGTTCTTC. This gives the protein CAPRGRLYNEQFF.

The chain is built from TRBV5-1 and TRBJ1-5; TRBD1 is a possible D gene (5 bases). Germline V CDR1 and CDR2: SGHRS, YFSETQ. This CDR3 region has 14 residues. Between the trimmed V and J ends, which lost 4 bases and 5 bases, there was a span of 13 bases. This CDR3 is CASSIGGGDQPQHF. CDR3 coding DNA: TGCGCCAGCAGCATCGGGGGTGGAGATCAGCCCCAGCATTTT.

This clonotype was counted between two and nine times. The chain carries TRBV24-1 and TRBJ1-2; D is undetermined. With 6 bases removed from V and 2 bases from J, the gap between germline ends came to 9 bases. Germline values: CDR1 KGHDR, CDR2 SFDVKD. The CDR3 loop spans 13 amino acids. The chain's CDR3 is CATSTGLNYGYTF. For the CDR3, the DNA is TGTGCCACCAGTACCGGGTTAAACTATGGCTACACCTTC.

This clonotype has only a few counts. V is TRBV20-1 and J is TRBJ2-3, with 7 bases lining up with TRBD2. The CDR3 spans 15 residues. J lost 5 bases, V lost 1 base, and 9 bases had no gene match. CDR1 DFQATT and CDR2 SNEGSKA come from the germline V gene (reference sequence). Written as DNA, the CDR3 is TGCAGTGCTAGAGCGCCAGGGCGGGAGATAGATACGCAGTATTTT. Its translation is CSARAPGREIDTQYF.

This clonotype was recorded a few times. This rearrangement joins TRBV4-2 to TRBJ1-1; tentative D call: TRBD1 (5 bases). This CDR3 has 15 residues. The germline V gene has CDR1 LGHNA and CDR2 YNFKEQ. Between the trimmed V and J ends, which lost 4 bases and 4 bases, there was a span of 16 bases. CDR3 DNA sequence: TGTGCCAGCAGCCGTGATGGGGGTCGAGGCACTGAAGCTTTCTTT. Translating gives CASSRDGGRGTEAFF.

The rearrangement links TRBV12-3 or TRBV12-4 to TRBJ1-5, with TRBD1 matching 9 bases. The J segment lost 6 bases and the V segment lost 5 bases, leaving 5 bases of the junction unmatched. The CDR3 has 14 residues. CDR3 sequence: CASSLQGAGQPQHF. The CDR3 region has the DNA TGTGCCAGCAGTCTACAGGGGGCCGGTCAGCCCCAGCATTTT.

The chain recombines TRBV20-1 with TRBJ2-1, with unresolved D. Trimming pared 3 bases from V and 3 bases from J, leaving 18 bases between. Germline V gene sequence: CDR1 DFQATT, CDR2 SNEGSKA (reference sequence). The CDR3 contains 16 residues. The CDR3 loop reads CSASPFTQLYYNEQFF. DNA for the CDR3: TGCAGTGCTAGTCCTTTTACCCAACTTTACTACAATGAGCAGTTCTTC.

On this clonotype: An end of the junction does not agree with germline; a read error may underlie this. The chain couples TRBV2 to TRBJ2-7; TRBD1 agrees at 7 bases. CDR1 and CDR2 from the germline V gene are SNHLY and FYNNEI. The CDR3 spans 12 residues. CDR3 region: CASSLDRVGLDF. CDR3 DNA sequence: TGTGCCAGCAGTTTAGACAGGGTGGGGTTGGACTTC.

The CDR3 DNA is TGTGCCAGTAGTACCACCTGGACAGGGTCCGATACGCAGTATTTT. Residues: CASSTTWTGSDTQYF. J is TRBJ2-3 and V is TRBV19; 8 nucleotides agree with TRBD1. CDR3 length: 15 amino acids. V trimming: 4 bases; J trimming: 6 bases; junction bases outside the gene matches: 9. Looked up from germline, CDR1 is LNHDA and CDR2 is SQIVND (reference sequence).

This clonotype was found many times. The V call is TRBV4-3, the J call TRBJ1-2; maybe TRBD1 (5 bases). Trimming left V 4 bases short and J 7 bases short, with 19 bases between. The germline CDR1 and CDR2 sequences are LGHNA and YSLEER. The CDR3 has 15 amino acids. The CDR3 sequence: CASSPETRQGGGYTF. DNA of the CDR3: TGCGCCAGCAGCCCCGAGACTCGCCAGGGTGGTGGCTACACCTTC.

This clonotype was detected many times. The chain employs TRBV6-5 and TRBJ2-1; D is perhaps TRBD1 or TRBD2 (5 bases each). Germline lookup yields CDR1 MNHEY and CDR2 SVGAGI. This CDR3 is 14 amino acids long. The V and J ends lost 2 bases and 10 bases respectively, with 15 bases between them. CDR3 sequence reads: CASSYGGPEREQFF. CDR3 DNA: TGTGCCAGCAGTTACGGGGGACCAGAGAGGGAGCAGTTCTTC.

This chain connects TRBV5-1 to TRBJ1-4; a weak D match, TRBD1 (5 bases). V was pared by 4 bases and J by 4 bases, with 11 bases between. Germline CDR1 is SGHRS and CDR2 is YFSETQ. The CDR3 extends over 14 amino acids. As DNA, the CDR3 is TGCGCCAGCAGCAGGAGGGGTTTTAATGAAAAACTGTTTTTT. It encodes CASSRRGFNEKLFF.

The chain uses TRBV2 and TRBJ1-1; no firm D call. V was clipped by 8 bases and J by 3 bases, with 16 bases between them. The germline gives CDR1 SNHLY, CDR2 FYNNEI. The CDR3 loop spans 14 amino acids. The CDR3 sequence: CASQSVARYTEAFF. The DNA for the CDR3 is TGTGCCAGCCAAAGTGTGGCTCGTTACACTGAAGCTTTCTTT.

Of note for this clonotype: A read error may produce the germline difference seen at one junction end. The chain carries TRBV6-6 and TRBJ1-2; maybe TRBD1 (6 bases). CDR1 is MNHNY, CDR2 SVGAGI, per germline (reference sequence). This CDR3 is built from 15 residues. The CDR3 here is CASIYEQGRRYGYTF. CDR3 DNA sequence: TGTGCCAGCATTTACGAACAGGGAAGGCGCTATGGCTACACCTTC.

The chain recombines TRBV9 with TRBJ2-5; D is perhaps TRBD2 (6 bases). Germline V gene sequence: CDR1 SGDLS, CDR2 YYNGEE. The CDR3 runs 15 residues. Deletions cut 0 bases from V and 5 bases from J, with 14 bases between. CDR3 sequence reads: CASSVVQGGGETQYF. The DNA for the CDR3 is TGTGCCAGCAGCGTAGTGCAGGGAGGAGGGGAGACCCAGTACTTC.

The CDR3 region has the DNA TGCGCCAGCAGCCGCGGGGGAAAACCCTACAATGAGCAGTTCTTC. Protein: CASSRGGKPYNEQFF. The chain carries TRBV4-3 and TRBJ2-1; TRBD2 aligns across 7 bases. Germline CDR1 reads LGHNA; CDR2 reads YSLEER. V was clipped by 4 bases and J by 2 bases; unmatched bases: 5. CDR3 size: 15 residues.

The chain employs TRBV2 and TRBJ2-6; the match to TRBD2 covers 9 bases. J was trimmed by 0 bases and V by 7 bases; bases with no gene match: 7. The CDR3 spans 17 residues. Germline CDR1 and CDR2: SNHLY and FYNNEI. CDR3 sequence reads: CASNRLAVDSGANVLTF. As DNA, the CDR3 is TGTGCCAGCAATCGACTAGCGGTAGACTCTGGGGCCAACGTCCTGACTTTC.

The rearrangement joins TRBV6-2 or TRBV6-3 to TRBJ2-4; TRBD1 is a possible D gene (6 bases). Trimming removed 6 bases from V and 0 bases from J, with 15 bases in between. The CDR3 is 16 residues long. Germline values: CDR1 MNHEY, CDR2 SVGEGT. In DNA, the CDR3 is TGTGCCAGCAGCCTCCGACAGGCCGTAGCCAAAAACATTCAGTACTTC. Its translation: CASSLRQAVAKNIQYF.

The V call is TRBV5-1, the J call TRBJ2-3; the D gene is possibly TRBD2 (5 bases). Trimming cost V 2 bases and J 4 bases, with 11 bases left between them. Germline loops: CDR1 SGHRS, CDR2 YFSETQ. The CDR3 consists of 14 residues. CDR3 loop: CASSFSTRADTQYF. In DNA, the CDR3 is TGCGCCAGCAGCTTTTCTACGAGGGCAGATACGCAGTATTTT.

This clonotype was seen more than once but under ten times. This sequence joins TRBV7-9 and TRBJ2-6; D unclear. Trimming left V 11 bases short and J 0 bases short, with 5 bases between. The CDR3 sequence is 12 residues long. In germline, CDR1 is SEHNR, CDR2 FQNEAQ (reference sequence). CDR3 in DNA: TGTGCCTACCCCTCTGGGGCCAACGTCCTGACTTTC. As protein: CAYPSGANVLTF. The whole variable domain, filled in from reference TRBV7-9 and TRBJ2-6, reads DTGVSQNPRHKITKRGQNVTFRCDPISEHNRLYWYRQTLGQGPEFLTYFQNEAQLEKSRLLSDRFSAERPKGSFSTLEIQRTEQGDSAMYLCAYPSGANVLTFGAGSRLTVL.